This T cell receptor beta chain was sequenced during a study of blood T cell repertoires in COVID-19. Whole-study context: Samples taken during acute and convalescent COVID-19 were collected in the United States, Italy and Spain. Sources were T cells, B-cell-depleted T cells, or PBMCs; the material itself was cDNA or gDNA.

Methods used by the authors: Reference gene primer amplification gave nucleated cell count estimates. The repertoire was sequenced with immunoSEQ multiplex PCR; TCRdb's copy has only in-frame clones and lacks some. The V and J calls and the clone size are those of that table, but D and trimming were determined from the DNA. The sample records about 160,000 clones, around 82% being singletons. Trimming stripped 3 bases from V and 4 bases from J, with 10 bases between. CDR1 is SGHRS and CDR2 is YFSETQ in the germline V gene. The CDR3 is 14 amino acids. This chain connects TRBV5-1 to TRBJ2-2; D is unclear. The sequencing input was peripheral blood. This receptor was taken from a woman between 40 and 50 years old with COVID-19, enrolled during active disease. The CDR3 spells CASSSAQTTGELFF. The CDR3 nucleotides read TGCGCCAGCAGCTCGGCACAGACCACCGGGGAGCTGTTTTTT.